This T cell receptor beta chain was recorded in a study of T cell repertoires in cytomegalovirus infection. Study information: Used in the study were CMV epitopes, some recently identified and HLA-C-restricted, others well-studied and HLA-B-restricted.

TCRdb re-derived calls from the reads in MiXCR, one entry per CDR3 protein. The data hold 800,000 to 950,000 distinct CDR3 sequences, with around a third observed a single time. This clonotype was observed a few times. Its cognate antigen is unknown. This receptor was obtained from a human donor in good health (CMV status not recorded). Some clones in this sample may be carry-over from other donors' samples. The sample here was cultured CD8+ T cells from PBMCs, taken from culture after CMV antigen stimulation.

The CDR3: CASSPLANRGPAGNTIYF. CDR3 in DNA: TGTGCCAGCAGCCCACTGGCTAACAGGGGACCAGCTGGAAACACCATATATTTT. This rearrangement joins TRBV7-8 to TRBJ1-3; 7 bases map to TRBD1. V lost 5 bases to trimming and J lost 2 bases; unmatched junction nucleotides: 15. Per germline, CDR1 SGHVS and CDR2 FQNEAQ. The CDR3 has 18 residues.